This T cell receptor (beta chain) was recorded in a study of blood T cell repertoires in COVID-19 (dated by TCRdb to the early 2020s). For the study in its entirety: Samples from collaborators originated in the United States, Italy and Spain and spanned both the acute and convalescent phases of COVID-19. The material from the prospective study consisted of cDNA or gDNA derived from T cells, B-cell-depleted T cells, or PBMCs. The dataset comprised deeply sampled blood TCRbeta repertoires from subjects exposed to, actively infected with, or recovered from COVID-19. The repertoires were released in a freely available public database intended as a resource for research on the immune response to SARS-CoV-2. The samples were drawn from two sources: the first 160 participants of the ongoing ImmuneRACE study, and some 1,300 subjects contributed by 6 global collaborators. A de-identified subject ID, COVID-19 status, age in years and sex were almost always included in the sample metadata. HLA class I and class II types, where available, came from metadata supplied by the sample provider rather than from assay-based typing. Broad study findings and their caveats: The amount of clinical and demographic metadata varied by source and participant and was provided uncurated.

With respect to this clone: There is no known antigen for this receptor. Base quality data are lacking; no much larger clone is found one base away.

Participants in the prospective study were aged 18 to 89 years, lived in more than 20 United States geographic areas, and enrolled through a virtual design. In the prospective study, cohorts were assigned on the basis of participant-reported clinical history obtained from a screening survey and a study questionnaire. Recovered participants in ImmuneRACE Cohort 3 were defined by two consecutive negative NP/OP PCR tests, clearance by a healthcare professional, or resolution of symptoms. In the prospective study, whole blood, serum and a nasopharyngeal or oropharyngeal swab were collected from each participant by mobile phlebotomists. Participants in the prospective study had the option to provide additional blood draws and questionnaires over an approximately 2-month period. Before DNA extraction, blood samples from the prospective study were shipped at room temperature or frozen. TCRbeta CDR3 regions were amplified from genomic DNA by means of the immunoSEQ Assay, a bias-controlled multiplex PCR. Concerning the study's data processing: The number of nucleated cells in each sample was estimated from the amplification of reference gene primers within the assay. Sequence reads were collapsed and filtered to measure the absolute abundance of every unique TCRbeta CDR3 rearrangement. For each sample, productive Simpson clonality was calculated as the square root of Simpson's diversity index across productive rearrangements. TCRdb holds this immuneACCESS table with in-frame rearrangements only. Some clones are missing; in checked studies, unresolved V genes explain under half, and the rest has no known cause. V, J and clone size derive from that table, while D and trimming were established from the DNA sequence. Across this sample there are almost 400,000 clones, with about nine tenths seen only once. The ten largest clonotypes hold approximately 1.5% of the sample.

The CDR3 runs 13 amino acids, cysteine and phenylalanine included. The sequence is cut down to CDR3 DNA, 39 bases in frame from base 1. V is trimmed back by 2 bases and J by 8 bases, and the junction contains 1 base that no gene match accounts for. The germline V gene sets CDR1 to SGHDT and CDR2 to YYEEEE. The TCR was taken from a woman aged 25 to 45 who had recovered from COVID-19. Recombination joined TRBV5-6 with TRBJ2-1, and TRBD1 matches 10 of the central bases. Sequencing was done on a sample of PBMCs or T cells enriched from blood (not recorded which). The base sequence is TGTGCCAGCAGCTTTGGGACAGGGGATGAGCAGTTCTTC. Its translation is CASSFGTGDEQFF.